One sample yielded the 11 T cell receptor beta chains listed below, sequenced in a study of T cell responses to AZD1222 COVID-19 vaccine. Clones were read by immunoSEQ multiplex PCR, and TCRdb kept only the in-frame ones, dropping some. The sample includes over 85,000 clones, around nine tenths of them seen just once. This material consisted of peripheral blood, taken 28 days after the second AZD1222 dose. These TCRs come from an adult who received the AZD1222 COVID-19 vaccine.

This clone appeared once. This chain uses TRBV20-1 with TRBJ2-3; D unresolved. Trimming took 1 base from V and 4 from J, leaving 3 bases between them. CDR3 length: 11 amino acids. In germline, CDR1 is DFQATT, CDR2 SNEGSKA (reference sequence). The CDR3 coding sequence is TGCAGTGCTAGAGGGTCAGATACGCAGTATTTT. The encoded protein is CSARGSDTQYF.

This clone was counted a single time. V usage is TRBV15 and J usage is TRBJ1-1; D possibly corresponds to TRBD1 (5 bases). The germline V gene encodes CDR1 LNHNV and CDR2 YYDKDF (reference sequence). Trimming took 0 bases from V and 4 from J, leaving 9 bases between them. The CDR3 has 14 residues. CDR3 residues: CATSREVGGTEAFF. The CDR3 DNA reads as TGTGCCACCAGCAGAGAAGTGGGGGGCACTGAAGCTTTCTTT. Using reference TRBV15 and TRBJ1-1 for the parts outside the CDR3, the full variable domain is DAMVIQNPRYQVTQFGKPVTLSCSQTLNHNVMYWYQQKSSQAPKLLFHYYDKDFNNEADTPDNFQSRRPNTSFCFLDIRSPGLGDTAMYLCATSREVGGTEAFFGQGTRLTVV.

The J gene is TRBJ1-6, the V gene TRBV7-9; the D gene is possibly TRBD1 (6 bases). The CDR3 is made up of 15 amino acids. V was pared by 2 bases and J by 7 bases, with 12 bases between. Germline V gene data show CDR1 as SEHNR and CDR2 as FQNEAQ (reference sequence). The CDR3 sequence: CASSLMGAGNSPLHF. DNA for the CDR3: TGTGCCAGCAGCTTAATGGGGGCCGGGAATTCACCCCTCCACTTT.

The CDR3 reads CASAERGAGELFF. CDR3 in DNA: TGTGCCAGCGCCGAAAGAGGGGCCGGGGAGCTGTTTTTT. J is TRBJ2-2 and V is TRBV6-5; D tentatively fits TRBD1 or TRBD2 (5 bases each). V lost 8 bases to trimming and J lost 6 bases, with 13 bases between them. Per germline, CDR1 MNHEY and CDR2 SVGAGI. The CDR3 length is 13 residues.

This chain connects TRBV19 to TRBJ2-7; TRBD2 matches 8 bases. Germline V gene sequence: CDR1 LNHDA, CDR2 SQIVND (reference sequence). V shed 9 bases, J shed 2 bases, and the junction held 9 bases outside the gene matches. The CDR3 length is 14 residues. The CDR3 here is CARRRGDGPYEQYF. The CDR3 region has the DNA TGTGCCAGGCGGCGGGGGGACGGTCCCTACGAGCAGTACTTC. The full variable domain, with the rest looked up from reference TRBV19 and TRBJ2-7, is DGGITQSPKYLFRKEGQNVTLSCEQNLNHDAMYWYRQDPGQGLRLIYYSQIVNDFQKGDIAEGYSVSREKKESFPLTVTSAQKNPTAFYLCARRRGDGPYEQYFGPGTRLTVT.

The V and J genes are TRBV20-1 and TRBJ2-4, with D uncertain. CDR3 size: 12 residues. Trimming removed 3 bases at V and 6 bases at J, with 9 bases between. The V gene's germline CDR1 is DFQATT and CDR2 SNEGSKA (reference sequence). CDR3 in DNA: TGCAGTGCTAGTCGACTGAGAAACATTCAGTACTTC. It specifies CSASRLRNIQYF.

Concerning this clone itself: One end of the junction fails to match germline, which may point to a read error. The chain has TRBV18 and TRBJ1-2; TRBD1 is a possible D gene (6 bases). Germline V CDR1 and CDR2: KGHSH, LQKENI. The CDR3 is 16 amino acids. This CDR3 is CASSVTGDTSNYGYAF. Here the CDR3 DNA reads TGTGCCAGCTCAGTAACGGGGGACACATCTAACTATGGCTACGCCTTC.

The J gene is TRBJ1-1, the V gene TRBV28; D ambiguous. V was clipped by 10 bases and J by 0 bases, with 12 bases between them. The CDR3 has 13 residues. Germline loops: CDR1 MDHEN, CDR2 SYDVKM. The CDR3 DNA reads TGTGCCACCTTATCCGGGATGAACACTGAAGCTTTCTTT. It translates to CATLSGMNTEAFF.

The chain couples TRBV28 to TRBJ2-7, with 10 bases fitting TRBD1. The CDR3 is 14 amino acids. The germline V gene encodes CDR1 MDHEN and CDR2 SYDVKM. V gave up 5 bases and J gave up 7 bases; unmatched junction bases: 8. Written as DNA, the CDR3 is TGTGCCAGCAGTCCACCGGGACAGGGGAGGGAGCAGTACTTC. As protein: CASSPPGQGREQYF.

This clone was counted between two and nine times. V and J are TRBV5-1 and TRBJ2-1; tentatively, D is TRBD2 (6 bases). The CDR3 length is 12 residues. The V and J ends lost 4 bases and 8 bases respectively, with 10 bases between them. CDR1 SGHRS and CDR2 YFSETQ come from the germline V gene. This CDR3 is CASSRQRDEQFF. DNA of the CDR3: TGCGCCAGCAGCCGACAGCGGGATGAGCAGTTCTTC.

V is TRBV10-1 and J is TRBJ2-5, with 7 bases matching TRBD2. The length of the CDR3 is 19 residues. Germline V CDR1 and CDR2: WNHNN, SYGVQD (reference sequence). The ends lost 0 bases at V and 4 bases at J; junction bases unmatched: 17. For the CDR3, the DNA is TGCGCCAGCAGTGAGTCGAAATCTGGAGCGGGGAGCCAGAGAGAGACCCAGTACTTC. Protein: CASSESKSGAGSQRETQYF.